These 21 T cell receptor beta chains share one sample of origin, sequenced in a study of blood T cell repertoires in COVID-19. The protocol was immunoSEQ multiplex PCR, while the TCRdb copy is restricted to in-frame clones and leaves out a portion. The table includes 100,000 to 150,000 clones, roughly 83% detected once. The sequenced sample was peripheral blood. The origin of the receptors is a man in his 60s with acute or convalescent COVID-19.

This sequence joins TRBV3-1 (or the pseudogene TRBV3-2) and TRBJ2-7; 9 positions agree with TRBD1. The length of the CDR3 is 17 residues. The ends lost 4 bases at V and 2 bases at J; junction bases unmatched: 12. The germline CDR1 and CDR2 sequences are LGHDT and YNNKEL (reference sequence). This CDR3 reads CASSRVTGTGMTYEQYF. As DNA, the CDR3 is TGTGCCAGCAGCCGCGTTACCGGGACAGGGATGACCTACGAGCAGTACTTC.

The CDR3, as DNA: TGCAGCGTCCAGGTGACGGTCTCCTACGAGCAGTACTTC. This sequence encodes CSVQVTVSYEQYF. This rearrangement joins TRBV29-1 to TRBJ2-7; D gene ambiguous. The V and J ends lost 6 bases and 0 bases respectively, with 12 bases between them. The CDR3 extends over 13 amino acids. Germline lookup yields CDR1 SQVTM and CDR2 ANQGSEA.

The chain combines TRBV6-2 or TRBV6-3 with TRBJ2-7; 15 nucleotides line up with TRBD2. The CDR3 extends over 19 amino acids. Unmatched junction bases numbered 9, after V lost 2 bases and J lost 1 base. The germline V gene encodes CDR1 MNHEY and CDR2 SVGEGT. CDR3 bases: TGTGCCAGCAGTTACCCGGGACTAGCGGGAGGTACCCTATCCTACGAGCAGTACTTC. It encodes CASSYPGLAGGTLSYEQYF.

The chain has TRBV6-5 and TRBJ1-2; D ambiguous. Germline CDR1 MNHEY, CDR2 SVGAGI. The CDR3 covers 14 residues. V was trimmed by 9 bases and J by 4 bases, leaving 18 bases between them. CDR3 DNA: TGTGCCAGTACCGGACGCGGGGTCCGCTATGGCTACACCTTC. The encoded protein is CASTGRGVRYGYTF.

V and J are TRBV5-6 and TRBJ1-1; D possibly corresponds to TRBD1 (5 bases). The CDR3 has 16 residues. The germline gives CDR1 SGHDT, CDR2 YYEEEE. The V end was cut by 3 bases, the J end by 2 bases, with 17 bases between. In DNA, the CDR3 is TGTGCCAGCAGCTGGGCAGATGTGGGACTAAACACTGAAGCTTTCTTT. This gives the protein CASSWADVGLNTEAFF. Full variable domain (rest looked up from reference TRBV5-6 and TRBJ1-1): DAGVTQSPTHLIKTRGQQVTLRCSPKSGHDTVSWYQQALGQGPQFIFQYYEEEERQRGNFPDRFSGHQFPNYSSELNVNALLLGDSALYLCASSWADVGLNTEAFFGQGTRLTVV.

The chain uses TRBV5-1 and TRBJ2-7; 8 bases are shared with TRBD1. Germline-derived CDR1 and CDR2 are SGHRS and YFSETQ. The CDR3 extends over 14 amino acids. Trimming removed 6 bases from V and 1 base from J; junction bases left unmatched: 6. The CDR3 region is CASNPTGASYEQYF. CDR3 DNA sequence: TGCGCCAGCAACCCGACAGGGGCTTCCTACGAGCAGTACTTC.

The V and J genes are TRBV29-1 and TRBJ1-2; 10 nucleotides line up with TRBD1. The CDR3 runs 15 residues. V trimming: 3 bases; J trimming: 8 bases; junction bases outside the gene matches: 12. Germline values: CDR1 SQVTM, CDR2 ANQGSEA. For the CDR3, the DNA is TGCAGCGTTGACTTACCGGGACAGGGGAGGAACGGCTACACCTTC. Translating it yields CSVDLPGQGRNGYTF.

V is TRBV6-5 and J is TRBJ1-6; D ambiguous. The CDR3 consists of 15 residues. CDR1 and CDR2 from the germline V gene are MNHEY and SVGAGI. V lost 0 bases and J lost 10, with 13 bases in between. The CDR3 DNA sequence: TGTGCCAGCAGTTACTCGAGAGGATCGGGATCACCCCTCCACTTT. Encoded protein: CASSYSRGSGSPLHF.

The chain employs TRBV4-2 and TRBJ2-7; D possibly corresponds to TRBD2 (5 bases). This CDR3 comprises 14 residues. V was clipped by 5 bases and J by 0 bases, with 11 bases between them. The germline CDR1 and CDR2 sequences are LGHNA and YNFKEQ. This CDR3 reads CASSIGGSSYEQYF. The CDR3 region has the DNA TGTGCCAGCAGCATTGGAGGCAGCTCCTACGAGCAGTACTTC.

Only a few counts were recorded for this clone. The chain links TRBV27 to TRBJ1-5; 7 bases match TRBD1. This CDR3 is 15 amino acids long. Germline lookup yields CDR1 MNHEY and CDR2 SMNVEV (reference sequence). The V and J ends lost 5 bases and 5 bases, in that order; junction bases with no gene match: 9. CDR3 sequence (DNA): TGTGCCAGCAGTCCGGACAGGAGCAATTATCAGCCCCAGCATTTT. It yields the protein CASSPDRSNYQPQHF.

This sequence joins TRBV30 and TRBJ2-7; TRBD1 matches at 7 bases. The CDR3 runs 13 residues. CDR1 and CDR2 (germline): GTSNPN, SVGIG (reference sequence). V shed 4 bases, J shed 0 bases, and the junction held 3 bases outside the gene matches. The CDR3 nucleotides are TGTGCCTGGAACAGGGACAGCTCCTACGAGCAGTACTTC. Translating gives CAWNRDSSYEQYF.

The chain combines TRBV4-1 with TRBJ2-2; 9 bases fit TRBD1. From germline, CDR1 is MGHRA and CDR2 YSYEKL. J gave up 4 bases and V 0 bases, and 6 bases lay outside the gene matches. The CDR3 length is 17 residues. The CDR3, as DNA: TGCGCCAGCAGCCAAGATGATAGACAGGGGGGCACCGGGGAGCTGTTTTTT. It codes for CASSQDDRQGGTGELFF.

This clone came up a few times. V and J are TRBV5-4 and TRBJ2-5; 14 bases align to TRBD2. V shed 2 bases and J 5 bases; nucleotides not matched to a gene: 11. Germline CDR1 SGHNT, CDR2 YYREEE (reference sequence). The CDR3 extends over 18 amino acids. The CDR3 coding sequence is TGTGCCAGCAGCTTTTCAGGGACTAGCGGGAGTGGGTGGGAGACCCAGTACTTC. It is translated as CASSFSGTSGSGWETQYF.

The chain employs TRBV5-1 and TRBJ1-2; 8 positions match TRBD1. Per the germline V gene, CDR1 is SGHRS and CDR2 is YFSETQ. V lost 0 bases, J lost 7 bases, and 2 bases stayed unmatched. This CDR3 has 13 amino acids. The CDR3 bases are TGCGCCAGCAGCTTGGGCAGGGGGCCTGGCTACACCTTC. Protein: CASSLGRGPGYTF.

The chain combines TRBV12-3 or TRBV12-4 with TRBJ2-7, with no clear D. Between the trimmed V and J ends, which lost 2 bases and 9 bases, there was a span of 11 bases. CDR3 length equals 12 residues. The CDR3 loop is CASSLLSQWQYF. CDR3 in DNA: TGTGCCAGCAGTTTACTCAGTCAGTGGCAGTACTTC.

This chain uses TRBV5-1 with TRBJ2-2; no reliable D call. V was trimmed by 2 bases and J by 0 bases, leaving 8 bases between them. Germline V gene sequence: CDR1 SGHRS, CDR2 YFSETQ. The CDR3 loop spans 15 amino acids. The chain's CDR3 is CASSFTTPNTGELFF. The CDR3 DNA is TGCGCCAGCAGCTTCACTACCCCGAACACCGGGGAGCTGTTTTTT.

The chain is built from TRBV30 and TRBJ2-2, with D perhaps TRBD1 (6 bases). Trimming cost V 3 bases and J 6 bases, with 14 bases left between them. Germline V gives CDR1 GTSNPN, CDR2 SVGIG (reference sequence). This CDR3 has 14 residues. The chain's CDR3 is CAWRLQGGSGELFF. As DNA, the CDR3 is TGTGCCTGGAGGTTACAGGGCGGGTCCGGGGAGCTGTTTTTT.

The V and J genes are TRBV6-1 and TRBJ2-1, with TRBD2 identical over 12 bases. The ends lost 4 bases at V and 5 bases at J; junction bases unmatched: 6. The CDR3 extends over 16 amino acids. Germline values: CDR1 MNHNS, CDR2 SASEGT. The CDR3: CASSATSGRYNNEQFF. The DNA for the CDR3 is TGTGCCAGCAGTGCAACTAGCGGGAGGTACAACAATGAGCAGTTCTTC.

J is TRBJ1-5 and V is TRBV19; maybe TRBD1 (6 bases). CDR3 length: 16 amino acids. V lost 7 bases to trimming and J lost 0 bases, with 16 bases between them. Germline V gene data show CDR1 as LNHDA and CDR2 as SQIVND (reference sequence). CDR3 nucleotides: TGTGCCAGTAACAACAGGGTGTTTGTTAGCAATCAGCCCCAGCATTTT. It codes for CASNNRVFVSNQPQHF.

CDR3 in amino acids: CASSLGRAMTLKANYGYTF. The CDR3 nucleotides read TGCGCCAGCAGCTTGGGGCGGGCTATGACGCTCAAGGCTAACTATGGCTACACCTTC. V gene TRBV5-1 combines with J gene TRBJ1-2; D ambiguous. The CDR3 is made up of 19 amino acids. V lost 0 bases and J lost 0, with 21 bases in between. Germline V gene sequence: CDR1 SGHRS, CDR2 YFSETQ.

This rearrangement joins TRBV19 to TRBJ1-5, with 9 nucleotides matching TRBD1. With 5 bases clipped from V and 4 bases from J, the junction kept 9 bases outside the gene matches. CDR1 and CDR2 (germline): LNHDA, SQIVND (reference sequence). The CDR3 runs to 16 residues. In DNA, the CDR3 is TGTGCCAGTAGTCAGAACGGACAGGGGCGGAATCAGCCCCAGCATTTT. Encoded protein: CASSQNGQGRNQPQHF. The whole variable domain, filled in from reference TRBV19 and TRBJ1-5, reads DGGITQSPKYLFRKEGQNVTLSCEQNLNHDAMYWYRQDPGQGLRLIYYSQIVNDFQKGDIAEGYSVSREKKESFPLTVTSAQKNPTAFYLCASSQNGQGRNQPQHFGDGTRLSIL.